These 12 T cell receptor beta chains were all obtained from the same sample, sequenced in a study of blood T cell repertoires in COVID-19. Generated by immunoSEQ multiplex PCR, the TCRdb table keeps only in-frame clones and is missing some. The sample holds approximately 210,000 clones; under 90% are singletons and the top ten take more than 3%. Source material: PBMCs or T cells enriched from blood (not recorded which). These receptors all come from a woman aged 55-69 years who had recovered from COVID-19.

The chain joins TRBV11-2 to TRBJ2-5; TRBD2 is a possible D gene (6 bases). Germline CDR1 reads SGHAT; CDR2 reads FQNNGV. This CDR3 has 13 amino acids. Trimming removed 7 bases at V and 5 bases at J, with 14 bases between. CDR3 bases: TGTGCCAGCACCTACGGGGGATTGGAGACCCAGTACTTC. Translating it yields CASTYGGLETQYF.

The chain carries TRBV30 and TRBJ2-3; 7 bases match TRBD1. Germline V gene lookup returns CDR1 GTSNPN and CDR2 SVGIG (reference sequence). The CDR3 is made up of 15 amino acids. The CDR3 here is CAGSLGGTSTDTQYF. CDR3 nucleotide sequence: TGTGCTGGGAGCTTAGGGGGCACAAGCACAGATACGCAGTATTTT.

The chain joins TRBV5-1 to TRBJ1-3; the match to TRBD1 covers 8 bases. V dropped 7 bases and J dropped 0; count of bases not matched to a gene: 6. The CDR3 sequence is 15 residues long. Looked up from germline, CDR1 is SGHRS and CDR2 is YFSETQ. The CDR3 DNA reads as TGCGCCAGCCACGGACAGGGACCCTCTGGAAACACCATATATTTT. It yields the protein CASHGQGPSGNTIYF.

The chain joins TRBV27 to TRBJ2-5, with D possibly TRBD2 on 6 matching bases. CDR1 is MNHEY and CDR2 is SMNVEV in the germline V gene (reference sequence). Trimming shortened V by 2 bases and J by 3 bases, and 13 bases separated the two germline ends. The CDR3 has 15 amino acids. The CDR3 loop is CASSLGRGYEETQYF. In DNA form, the CDR3 reads TGTGCCAGCAGTTTAGGACGGGGGTATGAAGAGACCCAGTACTTC.

The V gene is TRBV10-1, the J gene TRBJ2-1, with a possible D match to TRBD2 (6 bases). CDR1 and CDR2 (germline): WNHNN, SYGVQD (reference sequence). Deletions cut 2 bases from V and 4 bases from J, with 12 bases between. The CDR3 is made up of 15 amino acids. CDR3 nucleotide sequence: TGCGCCAGCAGTGAGAATGGAGGGAATTACAATGAGCAGTTCTTC. It codes for CASSENGGNYNEQFF.

V gene TRBV21-1 combines with J gene TRBJ1-5. TRBV21-1 is recorded as a pseudogene. CDR3 size: 15 residues. CDR3 protein: CASPCGLNSNQPQHF. The DNA for the CDR3 is TGTGCCAGCCCCTGCGGGCTGAATAGCAATCAGCCCCAGCATTTT.

The chain links TRBV7-2 to TRBJ2-5; D might be TRBD2 (5 bases). CDR1 is SGHTA, CDR2 FQGNSA, per germline. The CDR3 loop spans 15 amino acids. V was cut by 3 bases and J by 1 base, with 12 bases left in between. CDR3 nucleotide sequence: TGTGCCAGCAGCTTCCGGCGAGCGGCCCAAGAGACCCAGTACTTC. Translation: CASSFRRAAQETQYF.

The CDR3 loop reads CASSGLLAGEVNEQFF. The CDR3 region has the DNA TGCGCCAGCAGCGGGCTACTAGCGGGGGAGGTCAATGAGCAGTTCTTC. The chain carries TRBV5-1 and TRBJ2-1; 11 bases line up with TRBD2. Germline trimming cut 4 bases from V and 6 bases from J; bases unmatched to any gene: 9. The CDR3 loop spans 16 amino acids. Germline V lookup: CDR1 SGHRS, CDR2 YFSETQ.

The chain uses TRBV4-3 and TRBJ2-3, with 10 bases identical to TRBD2. This CDR3 is built from 19 residues. V gave up 4 bases and J gave up 0 bases; unmatched junction bases: 13. Germline assignment: CDR1 LGHNA and CDR2 YSLEER. The CDR3 loop reads CASSLRGAGGLLSTDTQYF. In DNA form, the CDR3 reads TGCGCCAGCAGCCTAAGGGGAGCGGGGGGGCTCCTTAGCACAGATACGCAGTATTTT.

The chain uses TRBV18 and TRBJ1-2, with 11 bases aligning to TRBD1. From germline, CDR1 is KGHSH and CDR2 LQKENI. J was trimmed by 8 bases and V by 6 bases; bases with no gene match: 14. The CDR3 has 16 amino acids. In DNA form, the CDR3 reads TGTGCCAGCTCGGCGTCGGCGCGCGGGACAGGGGGAGGCTACACCTTC. This codes for CASSASARGTGGGYTF.

The chain is built from TRBV30 and TRBJ1-1; no reliable D call. The V end lost 2 bases, the J end lost 5 bases, and 9 bases lay between the germline ends. The CDR3 extends over 12 amino acids. Per germline, CDR1 GTSNPN and CDR2 SVGIG (reference sequence). The CDR3 loop reads CAWSSGKTEAFF. The DNA for the CDR3 is TGTGCCTGGAGTTCGGGGAAAACTGAAGCTTTCTTT.

The V gene is TRBV29-1, the J gene TRBJ2-3, with TRBD1 as a possible D gene (5 bases). Germline CDR1 and CDR2: SQVTM and ANQGSEA. The CDR3 spans 15 residues. V gave up 2 bases and J gave up 2 bases, with 14 bases separating them. Written as DNA, the CDR3 is TGCAGCGTTGAATTTACAGGTGGGGCCACAGATACGCAGTATTTT. Translating it yields CSVEFTGGATDTQYF.